This T cell receptor beta chain originates from a study of T cells after yellow fever vaccination. Each CDR3 protein gets one entry after TCRdb re-called the 5' RACE reads with MiXCR. The sample lists under 600,000 distinct CDR3 sequences, about 13% occurring once. This clonotype occurred a few times. The CDR3 extends over 13 amino acids. Germline values: CDR1 SGHTA, CDR2 FQGNSA. V lost 5 bases and J lost 3, with 11 bases in between. The receptor's source is a man aged 25 to 40 who received the YFV17D yellow fever vaccine. The source material was PBMCs, sampled on the day of the yellow fever booster vaccination. This chain links TRBV7-2 with TRBJ2-7, with D possibly being TRBD2 (5 bases). The DNA of the CDR3 is TGTGCCAGCAGCAGAGTCCGGGGCTACGAGCAGTACTTC. This codes for CASSRVRGYEQYF.